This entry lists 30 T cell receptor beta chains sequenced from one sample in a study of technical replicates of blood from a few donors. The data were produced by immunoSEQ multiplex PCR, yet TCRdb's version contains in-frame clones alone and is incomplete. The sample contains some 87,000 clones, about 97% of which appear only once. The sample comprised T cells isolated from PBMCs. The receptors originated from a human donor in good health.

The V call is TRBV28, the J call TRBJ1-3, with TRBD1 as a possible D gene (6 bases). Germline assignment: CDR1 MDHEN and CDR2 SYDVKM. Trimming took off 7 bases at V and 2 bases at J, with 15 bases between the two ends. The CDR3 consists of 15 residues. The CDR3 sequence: CASNQQGDAGNTIYF. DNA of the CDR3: TGTGCCAGCAACCAACAGGGAGACGCTGGAAACACCATATATTTT. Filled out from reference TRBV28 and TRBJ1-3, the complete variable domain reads DVKVTQSSRYLVKRTGEKVFLECVQDMDHENMFWYRQDPGLGLRLIYFSYDVKMKEKGDIPEGYSVSREKKERFSLILESASTNQTSMYLCASNQQGDAGNTIYFGEGSWLTVV.

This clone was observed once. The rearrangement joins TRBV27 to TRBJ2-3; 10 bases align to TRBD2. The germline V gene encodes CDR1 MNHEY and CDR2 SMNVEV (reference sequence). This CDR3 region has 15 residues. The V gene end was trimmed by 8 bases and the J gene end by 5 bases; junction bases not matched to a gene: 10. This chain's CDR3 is CASGDSGRPGDTQYF. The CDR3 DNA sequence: TGTGCCAGCGGGGATAGCGGGAGGCCTGGAGATACGCAGTATTTT.

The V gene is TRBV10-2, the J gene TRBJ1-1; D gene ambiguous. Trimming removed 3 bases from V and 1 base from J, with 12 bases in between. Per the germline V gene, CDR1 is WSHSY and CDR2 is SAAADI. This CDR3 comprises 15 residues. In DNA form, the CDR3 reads TGCGCCAGCAGTGACCGCGCCAGAGGGAACACTGAAGCTTTCTTT. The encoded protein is CASSDRARGNTEAFF.

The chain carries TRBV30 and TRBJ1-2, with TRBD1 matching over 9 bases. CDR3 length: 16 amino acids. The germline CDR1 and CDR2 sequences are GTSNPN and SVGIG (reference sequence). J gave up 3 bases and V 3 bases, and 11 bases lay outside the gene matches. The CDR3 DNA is TGTGCCTGGAGCCGACAGGGGGTCCTTGTTGACTATGGCTACACCTTC. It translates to CAWSRQGVLVDYGYTF.

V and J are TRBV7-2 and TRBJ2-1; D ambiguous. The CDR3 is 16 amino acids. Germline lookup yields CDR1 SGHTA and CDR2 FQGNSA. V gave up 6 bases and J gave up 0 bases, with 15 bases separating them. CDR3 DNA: TGTGCCAGCAGTTCTTTGCCCTCGGGCTCCTACAATGAGCAGTTCTTC. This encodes CASSSLPSGSYNEQFF.

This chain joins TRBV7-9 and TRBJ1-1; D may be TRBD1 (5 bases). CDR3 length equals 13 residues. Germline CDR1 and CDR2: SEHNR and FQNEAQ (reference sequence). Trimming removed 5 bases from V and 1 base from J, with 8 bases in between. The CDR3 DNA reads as TGTGCCAGCAGCGTTCAGGGGAACACTGAAGCTTTCTTT. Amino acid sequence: CASSVQGNTEAFF.

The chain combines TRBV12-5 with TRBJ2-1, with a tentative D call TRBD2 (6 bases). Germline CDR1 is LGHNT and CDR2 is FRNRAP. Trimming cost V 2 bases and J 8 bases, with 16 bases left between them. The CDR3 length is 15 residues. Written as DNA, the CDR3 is TGTGCTAGTGGTTTGCCGGGACTTTGGAACTATGAGCAGTTCTTC. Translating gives CASGLPGLWNYEQFF. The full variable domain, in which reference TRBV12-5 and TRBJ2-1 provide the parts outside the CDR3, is DARVTQTPRHKVTEMGQEVTMRCQPILGHNTVFWYRQTMMQGLELLAYFRNRAPLDDSGMPKDRFSAEMPDATLATLKIQPSEPRDSAVYFCASGLPGLWNYEQFFGPGTRLTVL.

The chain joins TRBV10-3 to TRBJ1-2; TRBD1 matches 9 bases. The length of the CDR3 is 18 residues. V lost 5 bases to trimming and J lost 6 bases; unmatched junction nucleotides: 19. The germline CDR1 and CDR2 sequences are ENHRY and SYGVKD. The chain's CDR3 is CAISPKADRGVSLDGYTF. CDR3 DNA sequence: TGTGCCATCAGTCCAAAGGCGGACAGGGGAGTAAGCCTGGATGGCTACACCTTC.

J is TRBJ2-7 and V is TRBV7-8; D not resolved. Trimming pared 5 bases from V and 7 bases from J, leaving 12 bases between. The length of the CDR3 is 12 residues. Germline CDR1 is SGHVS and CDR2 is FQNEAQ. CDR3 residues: CASSPSPREQYF. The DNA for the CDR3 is TGTGCCAGCAGCCCCTCACCGCGTGAGCAGTACTTC.

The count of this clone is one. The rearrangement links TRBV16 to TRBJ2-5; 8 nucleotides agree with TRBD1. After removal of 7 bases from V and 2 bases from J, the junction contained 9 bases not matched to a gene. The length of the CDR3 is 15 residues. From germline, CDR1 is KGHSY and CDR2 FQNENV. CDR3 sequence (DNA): TGTGCCAGCAAACAAAGGGACAGGCAGCAAGAGACCCAGTACTTC. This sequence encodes CASKQRDRQQETQYF. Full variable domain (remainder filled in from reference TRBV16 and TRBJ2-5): GEEVAQTPKHLVRGEGQKAKLYCAPIKGHSYVFWYQQVLKNEFKFLISFQNENVFDETGMPKERFSAKCLPNSPCSLEIQATKLEDSAVYFCASKQRDRQQETQYFGPGTRLLVL.

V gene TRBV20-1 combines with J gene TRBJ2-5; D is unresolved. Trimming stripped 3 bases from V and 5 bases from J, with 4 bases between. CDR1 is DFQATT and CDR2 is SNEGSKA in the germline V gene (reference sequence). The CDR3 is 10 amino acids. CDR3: CSASGETQYF. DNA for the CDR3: TGCAGTGCTAGTGGCGAGACCCAGTACTTC.

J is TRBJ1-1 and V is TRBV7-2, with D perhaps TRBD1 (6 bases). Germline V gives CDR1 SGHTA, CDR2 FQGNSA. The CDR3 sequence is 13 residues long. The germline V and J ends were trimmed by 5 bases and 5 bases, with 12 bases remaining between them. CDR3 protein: CASSRRQETEAFF. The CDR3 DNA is TGTGCCAGCAGCAGACGACAGGAAACTGAAGCTTTCTTT.

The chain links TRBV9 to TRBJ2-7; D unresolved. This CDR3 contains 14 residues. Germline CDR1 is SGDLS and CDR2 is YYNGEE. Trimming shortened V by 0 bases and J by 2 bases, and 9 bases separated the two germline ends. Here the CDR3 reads CASSVGEVPYEQYF. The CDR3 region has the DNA TGTGCCAGCAGCGTAGGAGAAGTGCCCTACGAGCAGTACTTC. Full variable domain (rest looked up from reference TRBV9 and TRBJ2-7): DSGVTQTPKHLITATGQRVTLRCSPRSGDLSVYWYQQSLDQGLQFLIQYYNGEERAKGNILERFSAQQFPDLHSELNLSSLELGDSALYFCASSVGEVPYEQYFGPGTRLTVT.

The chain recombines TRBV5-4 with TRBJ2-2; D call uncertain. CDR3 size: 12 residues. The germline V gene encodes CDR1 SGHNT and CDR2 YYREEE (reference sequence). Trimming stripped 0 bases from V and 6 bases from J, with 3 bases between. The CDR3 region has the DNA TGTGCCAGCAGCTTGGCCGCCGGGGAGCTGTTTTTT. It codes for CASSLAAGELFF.

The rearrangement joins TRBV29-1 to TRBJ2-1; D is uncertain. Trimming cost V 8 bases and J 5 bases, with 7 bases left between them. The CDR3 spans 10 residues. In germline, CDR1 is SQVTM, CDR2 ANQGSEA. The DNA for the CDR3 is TGCAGCCTCTTAGACAATGAGCAGTTCTTC. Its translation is CSLLDNEQFF.

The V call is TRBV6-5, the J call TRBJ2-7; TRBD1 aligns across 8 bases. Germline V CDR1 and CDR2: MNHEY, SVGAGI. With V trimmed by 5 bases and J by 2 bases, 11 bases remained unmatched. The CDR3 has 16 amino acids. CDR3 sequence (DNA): TGTGCCAGCAGTAACTATCCGGGACAGGTGGCCTACGAGCAGTACTTC. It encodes CASSNYPGQVAYEQYF.

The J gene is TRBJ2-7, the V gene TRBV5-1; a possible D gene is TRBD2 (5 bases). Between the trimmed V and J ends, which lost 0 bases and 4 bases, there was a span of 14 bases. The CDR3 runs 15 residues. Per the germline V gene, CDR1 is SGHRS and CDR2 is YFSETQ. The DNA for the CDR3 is TGCGCCAGCAGCTTGGACGTCTCGGGAAGGTACGAGCAGTACTTC. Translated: CASSLDVSGRYEQYF.

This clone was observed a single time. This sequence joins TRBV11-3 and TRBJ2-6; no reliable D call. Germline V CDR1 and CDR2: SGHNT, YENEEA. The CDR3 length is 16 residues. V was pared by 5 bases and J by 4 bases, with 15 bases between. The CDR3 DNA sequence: TGTGCCAGCAGCACCACTCGGGTGAGCGGGGCCAACGTCCTGACTTTC. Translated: CASSTTRVSGANVLTF. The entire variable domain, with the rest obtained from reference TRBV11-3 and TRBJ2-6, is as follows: EAGVVQSPRYKIIEKKQPVAFWCNPISGHNTLYWYLQNLGQGPELLIRYENEEAVDDSQLPKDRFSAERLKGVDSTLKIQPAELGDSAVYLCASSTTRVSGANVLTFGAGSRLTVL.

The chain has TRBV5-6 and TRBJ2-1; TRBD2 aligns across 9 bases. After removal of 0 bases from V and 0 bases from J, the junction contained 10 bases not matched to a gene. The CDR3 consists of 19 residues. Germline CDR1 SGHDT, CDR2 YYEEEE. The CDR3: CASSLAGDSSGASYNEQFF. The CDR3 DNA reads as TGTGCCAGCAGCTTGGCCGGGGACTCTAGCGGGGCCTCCTACAATGAGCAGTTCTTC.

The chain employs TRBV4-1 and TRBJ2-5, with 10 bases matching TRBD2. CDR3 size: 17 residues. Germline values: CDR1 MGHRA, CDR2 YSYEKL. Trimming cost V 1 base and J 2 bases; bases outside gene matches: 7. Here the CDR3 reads CASSQANSGGLQETQYF. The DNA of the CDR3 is TGCGCCAGCAGCCAAGCTAATAGCGGGGGGTTGCAAGAGACCCAGTACTTC.

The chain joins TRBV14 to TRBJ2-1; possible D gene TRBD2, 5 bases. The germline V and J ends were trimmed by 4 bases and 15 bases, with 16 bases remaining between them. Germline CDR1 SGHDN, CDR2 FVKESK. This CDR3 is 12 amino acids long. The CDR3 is CASSPGISGRFF. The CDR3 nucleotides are TGTGCCAGCAGCCCGGGGATCAGCGGCCGGTTCTTC.

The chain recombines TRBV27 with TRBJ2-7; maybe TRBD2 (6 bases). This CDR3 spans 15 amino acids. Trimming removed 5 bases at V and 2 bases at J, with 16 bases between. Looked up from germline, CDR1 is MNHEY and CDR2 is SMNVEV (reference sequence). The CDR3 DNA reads TGTGCCAGCAGTCCGTCTCCCGGCGGGGCCTACGAGCAGTACTTC. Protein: CASSPSPGGAYEQYF.

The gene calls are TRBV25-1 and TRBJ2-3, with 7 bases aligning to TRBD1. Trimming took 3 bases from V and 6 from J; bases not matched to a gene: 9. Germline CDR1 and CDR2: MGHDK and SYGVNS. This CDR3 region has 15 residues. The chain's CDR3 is CASSDVTGAGDTQYF. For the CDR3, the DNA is TGTGCCAGCAGTGATGTAACAGGGGCTGGCGATACGCAGTATTTT.

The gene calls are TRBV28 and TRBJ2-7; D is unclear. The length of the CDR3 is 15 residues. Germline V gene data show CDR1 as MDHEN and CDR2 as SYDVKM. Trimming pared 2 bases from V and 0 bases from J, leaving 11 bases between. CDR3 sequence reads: CASSLVSLSSYEQYF. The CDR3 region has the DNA TGTGCCAGCAGTTTAGTCTCCCTGAGCTCCTACGAGCAGTACTTC.

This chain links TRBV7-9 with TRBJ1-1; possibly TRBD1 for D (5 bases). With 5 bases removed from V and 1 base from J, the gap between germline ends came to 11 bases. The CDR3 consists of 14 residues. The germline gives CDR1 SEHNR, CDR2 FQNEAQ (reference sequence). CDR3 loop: CASSPYGGNTEAFF. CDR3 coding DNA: TGTGCCAGCAGCCCTTACGGGGGGAACACTGAAGCTTTCTTT.

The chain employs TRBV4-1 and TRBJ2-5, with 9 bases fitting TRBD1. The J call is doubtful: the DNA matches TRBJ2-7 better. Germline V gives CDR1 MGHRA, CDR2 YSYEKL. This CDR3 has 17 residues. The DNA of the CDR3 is TGCGCCAGCAGCCAAGTTACCCCGGGACAGGGATCCTACGAGCAGTACTTC. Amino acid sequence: CASSQVTPGQGSYEQYF.

CDR3 sequence: CASSLPSGTGNGYTF. CDR3 bases: TGCGCCAGCAGCTTGCCCTCCGGGACAGGGAATGGCTACACCTTC. This chain connects TRBV5-1 to TRBJ1-2; 9 bases line up with TRBD1. The CDR3 loop spans 15 amino acids. Germline-derived CDR1 and CDR2 are SGHRS and YFSETQ. J lost 6 bases, V lost 1 base, and 7 bases had no gene match.

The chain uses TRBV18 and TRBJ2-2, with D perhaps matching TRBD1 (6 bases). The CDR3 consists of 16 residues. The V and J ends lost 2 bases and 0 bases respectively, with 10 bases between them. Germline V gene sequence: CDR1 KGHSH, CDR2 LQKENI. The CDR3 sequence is CASSPYKGANTGELFF. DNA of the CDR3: TGTGCCAGCTCACCATATAAGGGGGCGAACACCGGGGAGCTGTTTTTT.

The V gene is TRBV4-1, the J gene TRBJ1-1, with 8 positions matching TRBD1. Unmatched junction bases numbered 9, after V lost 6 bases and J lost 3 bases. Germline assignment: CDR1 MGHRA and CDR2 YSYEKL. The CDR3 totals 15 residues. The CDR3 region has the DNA TGCGCCAGCAGTCTCAGGGGGCAGGGGGACACTGAAGCTTTCTTT. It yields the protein CASSLRGQGDTEAFF.

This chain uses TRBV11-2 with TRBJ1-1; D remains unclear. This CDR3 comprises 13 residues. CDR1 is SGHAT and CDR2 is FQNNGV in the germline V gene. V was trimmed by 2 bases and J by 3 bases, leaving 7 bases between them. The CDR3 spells CASSLSIDTEAFF. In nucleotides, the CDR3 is TGTGCCAGCAGCTTAAGTATAGACACTGAAGCTTTCTTT.